This T cell receptor beta chain was observed in a study of follicular helper T cells after annual influenza vaccination. CDR1 and CDR2 (germline): SNHLY, FYNNEI. The CDR3 extends over 12 amino acids. The V gene lost 9 bases and the J gene lost 5 bases, with 13 bases spanning the gap. The time point: 2015-2016 season, pre-vaccination. TCRdb's table, derived via immunoSEQ multiplex PCR, lists solely in-frame clones and lacks some. The table records roughly 15,000 clones, around 75% of them present only once. This chain connects TRBV2 to TRBJ1-1; D not resolved. The sequenced sample was CXCR5- memory CD4+ T cells sorted from blood, obtained on the day of influenza vaccination. The clonotype was recovered from an adult who received the influenza vaccine. The CDR3 reads CASSGWRTEAFF. The CDR3 DNA sequence: TGTGCCAGTTCGGGGTGGCGAACTGAAGCTTTCTTT.